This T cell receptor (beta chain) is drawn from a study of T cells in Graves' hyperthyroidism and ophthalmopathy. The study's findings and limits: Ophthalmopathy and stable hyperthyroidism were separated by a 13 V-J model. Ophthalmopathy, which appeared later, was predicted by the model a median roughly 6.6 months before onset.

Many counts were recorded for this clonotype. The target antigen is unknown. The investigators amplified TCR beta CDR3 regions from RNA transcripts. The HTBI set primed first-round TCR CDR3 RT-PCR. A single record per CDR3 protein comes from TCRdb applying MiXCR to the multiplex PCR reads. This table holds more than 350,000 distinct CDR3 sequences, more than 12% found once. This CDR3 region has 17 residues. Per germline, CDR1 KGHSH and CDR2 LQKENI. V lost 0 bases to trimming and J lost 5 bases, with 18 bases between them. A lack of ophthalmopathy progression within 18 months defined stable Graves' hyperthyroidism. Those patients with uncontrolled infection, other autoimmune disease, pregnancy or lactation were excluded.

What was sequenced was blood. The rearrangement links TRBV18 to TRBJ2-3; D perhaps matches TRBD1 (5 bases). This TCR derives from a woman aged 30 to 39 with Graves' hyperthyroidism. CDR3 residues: CASSPPGRAVRGDTQYF. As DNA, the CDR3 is TGTGCCAGCTCACCACCGGGGCGAGCAGTCCGAGGAGATACGCAGTATTTT.